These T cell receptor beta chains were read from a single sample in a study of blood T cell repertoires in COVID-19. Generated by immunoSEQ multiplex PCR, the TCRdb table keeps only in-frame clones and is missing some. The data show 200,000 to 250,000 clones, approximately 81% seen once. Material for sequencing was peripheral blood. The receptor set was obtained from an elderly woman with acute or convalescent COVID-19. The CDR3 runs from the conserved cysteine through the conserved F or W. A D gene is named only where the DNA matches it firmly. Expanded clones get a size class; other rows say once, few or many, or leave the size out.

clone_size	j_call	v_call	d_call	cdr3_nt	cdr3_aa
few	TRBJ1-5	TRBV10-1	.	TGCGCCAGCAGTGATAGGACGGGAAATCAGCCCCAGCATTTT	CASSDRTGNQPQHF
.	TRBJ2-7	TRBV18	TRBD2	TGTGCCAGCTCACCATCTAGCGGGCCCCCTTCCTACGAGCAGTACTTC	CASSPSSGPPSYEQYF
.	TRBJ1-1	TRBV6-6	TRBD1	TGTGCCAGCAGCCGCCGGGACAGTTTCCCTGAAGCTTTCTTT	CASSRRDSFPEAFF
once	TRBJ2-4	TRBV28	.	TGTGCCAGCAGTCCCCTCCCGAGCCTAGCCAAAAACATTCAGTACTTC	CASSPLPSLAKNIQYF
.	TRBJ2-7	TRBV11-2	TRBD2	TGTGCCAGCAGCTTAGGACTAGCCGAAGCCTACGAGCAGTACTTC	CASSLGLAEAYEQYF
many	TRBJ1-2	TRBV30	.	TGTGCCTGGAGTCGGGATCGCCCCTATGGCTACACCTTC	CAWSRDRPYGYTF
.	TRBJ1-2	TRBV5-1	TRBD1	TGCGCCAGCACCCCCCCCCGGGACAGGGTCCGGAGAGTGACATTC	CASTPPRDRVRRVTF
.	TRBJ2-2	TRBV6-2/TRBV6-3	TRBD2	TGTGCCAGCAGTTACGGAGCGGGGACGAACACCGGGGAGCTGTTTTTT	CASSYGAGTNTGELFF
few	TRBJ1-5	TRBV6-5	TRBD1	TGTGCCAGCTGCCCTCTGACAGGGAATCAGCCCCAGCATTTT	CASCPLTGNQPQHF
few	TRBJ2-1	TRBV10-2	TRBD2	TGCGCCAGCAGCTGGGGAAAAGCGGGGCCTGGGGAGCAGTTCTTC	CASSWGKAGPGEQFF
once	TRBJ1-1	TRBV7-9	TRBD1	TGTGCCAGCAGCTTAGTGGACAGGGCAGCTTTCTTT	CASSLVDRAAFF
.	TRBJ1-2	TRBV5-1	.	TGCGCCAGCAGCGGCTCGGGAGGGGTCGGGTCTGGCTACACCTTC	CASSGSGGVGSGYTF
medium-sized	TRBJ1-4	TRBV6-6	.	TGTGCCAGCAGTTACTCGGAGGCTAATGAAAAACTGTTTTTT	CASSYSEANEKLFF
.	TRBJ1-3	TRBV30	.	TGTGCCTGGAGTCCGGGTCCTGGAAACACCATATATTTT	CAWSPGPGNTIYF
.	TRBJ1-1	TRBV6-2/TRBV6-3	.	TGTGCCAGCAGTTACTCCACAGGCACTGAAGCTTTCTTT	CASSYSTGTEAFF
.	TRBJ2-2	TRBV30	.	TGTGCCTGGATGGGGGCAGCGAACACCGGGGAGCTGTTTTTT	CAWMGAANTGELFF
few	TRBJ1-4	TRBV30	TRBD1	TGTGCCTGGAGTATAGAGGGACAGGGAGGTGAAAAACTGTTTTTT	CAWSIEGQGGEKLFF
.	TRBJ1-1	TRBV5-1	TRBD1	TGCGCCAGCAGCCCGGACAGGGGGTTTAACACTGAAGCTTTCTTT	CASSPDRGFNTEAFF
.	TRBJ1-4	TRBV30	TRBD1	TGTGCCTGGACCGACAGGGGCAGTGAAAAACTGTTTTTT	CAWTDRGSEKLFF
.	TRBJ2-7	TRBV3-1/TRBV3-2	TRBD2	TGTGCCAGCAGCCAAGGGAGTAGCGGGATAGCCTACGAGCAGTACTTC	CASSQGSSGIAYEQYF
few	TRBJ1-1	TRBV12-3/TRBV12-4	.	TGTGCCAGCAGTTTAGGGACACACTCCTCTTTT	CASSLGTHSSF
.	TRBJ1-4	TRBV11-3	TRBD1	TGTGCCAGCAGCCTGGCGGCAGGGGGTGGTGAAAAACTGTTTTTT	CASSLAAGGGEKLFF
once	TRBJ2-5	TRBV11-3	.	TGTGCCAGCAGTTTCCCGGGAGAGACCCAGTACTTC	CASSFPGETQYF
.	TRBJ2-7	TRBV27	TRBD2	TGTGCCAGCAGGAAGGATGGGACTACAAACCCTTACGAGCAGTACTTC	CASRKDGTTNPYEQYF
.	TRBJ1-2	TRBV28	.	TGTGCCAGCAGGCCAGCTAACTATGGCTACACCTTC	CASRPANYGYTF
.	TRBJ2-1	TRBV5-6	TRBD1	TGTGCCAGCAGCTTGGGGGACAGGGGGTTGGTAAAAGAGCAGTTCTTC	CASSLGDRGLVKEQFF
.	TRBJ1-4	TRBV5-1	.	TGCGCCAGCAGCTTAGGAGGGATCAGTGAAAAACTGTTTTTT	CASSLGGISEKLFF
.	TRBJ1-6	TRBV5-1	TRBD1	TGCGCCAGCAGCCGGGGACAGGCAGAGGATTCACCCCTCCACTTT	CASSRGQAEDSPLHF
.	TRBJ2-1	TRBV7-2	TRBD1	TGTGCCAGCAGCCACGACAGGGGGCCTTACAATGAGCAGTTCTTC	CASSHDRGPYNEQFF
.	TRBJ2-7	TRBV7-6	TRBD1	TGTGCCAGCAGCTTAGCGCAGGGGGCCCCCTACGAGCAGTACTTC	CASSLAQGAPYEQYF
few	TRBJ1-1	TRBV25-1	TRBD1	TGTGCCAGCAGTGTAAATACAGGGGACACTGAAGCTTTCTTT	CASSVNTGDTEAFF
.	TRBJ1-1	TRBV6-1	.	TGTGCCAGCAGTGAACTGAGACAGTCTGAAGCTTTCTTT	CASSELRQSEAFF
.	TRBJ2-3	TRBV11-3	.	TGTGCCAGCAGCAACCCCGGGGGAAAGAGGACCACAGATACGCAGTATTTT	CASSNPGGKRTTDTQYF
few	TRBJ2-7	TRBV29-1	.	TGCAGCGTACAGGGCGACGGCTACGAGCAGTACTTC	CSVQGDGYEQYF
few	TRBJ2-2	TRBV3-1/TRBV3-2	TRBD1	TGTGCCAGCAGCCAAGCAGGGGGCGGCACCGGGGAGCTGTTTTTT	CASSQAGGGTGELFF
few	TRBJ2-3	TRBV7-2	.	TGTGCCAGCAGCTTAGGGGCGAGCACAGATACGCAGTATTTT	CASSLGASTDTQYF
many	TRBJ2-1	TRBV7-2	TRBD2	TGTGCCAGCAGCTTAGTGAATCTAGCGGGAGTAAATGAGCAGTTCTTC	CASSLVNLAGVNEQFF